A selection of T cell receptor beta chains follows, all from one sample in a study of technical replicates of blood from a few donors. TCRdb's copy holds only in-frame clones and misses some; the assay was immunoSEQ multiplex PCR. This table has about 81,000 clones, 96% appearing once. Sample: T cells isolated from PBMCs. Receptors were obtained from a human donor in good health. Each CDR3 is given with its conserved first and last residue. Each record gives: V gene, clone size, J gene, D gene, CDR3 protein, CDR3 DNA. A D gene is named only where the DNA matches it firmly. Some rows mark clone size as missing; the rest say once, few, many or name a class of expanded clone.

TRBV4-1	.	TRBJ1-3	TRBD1	CASSQGVIRGRPGNTIYF	TGCGCCAGCAGCCAAGGGGTGATTAGGGGGCGACCTGGAAACACCATATATTTT
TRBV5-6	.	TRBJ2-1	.	CASSLASNEQFF	TGTGCCAGCAGTCTCGCGAGCAATGAGCAGTTCTTC
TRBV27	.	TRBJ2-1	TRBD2	CASSPGLAAYNEQFF	TGTGCCAGCAGTCCGGGACTAGCGGCGTACAATGAGCAGTTCTTC
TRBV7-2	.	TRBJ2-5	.	CASSLEPLEETQYF	TGTGCCAGCAGCTTAGAACCCCTAGAAGAGACCCAGTACTTC
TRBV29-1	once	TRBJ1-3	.	CSVAGAGNTIYF	TGCAGCGTTGCAGGGGCGGGAAACACCATATATTTT
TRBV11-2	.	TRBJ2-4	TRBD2	CASSSYQLAGAENIQYF	TGTGCCAGCAGCTCCTATCAACTAGCGGGAGCGGAAAACATTCAGTACTTC
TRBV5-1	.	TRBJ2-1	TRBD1	CASSLAERTGDIF	TGCGCCAGCAGCTTGGCCGAGAGGACAGGGGACATCTTC
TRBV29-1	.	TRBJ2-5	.	CSVSVGHQETQYF	TGCAGCGTATCCGTGGGGCACCAAGAGACCCAGTACTTC
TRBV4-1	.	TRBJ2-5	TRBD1	CASSHDTGGARETQYF	TGCGCCAGCAGCCACGATACAGGGGGCGCACGAGAGACCCAGTACTTC
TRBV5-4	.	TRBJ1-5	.	CASSFPNQPQHF	TGTGCCAGCAGCTTTCCGAATCAGCCCCAGCATTTT
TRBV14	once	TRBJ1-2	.	CASSQYRTVHYGYTF	TGTGCCAGCAGCCAATATCGAACAGTCCACTATGGCTACACCTTC
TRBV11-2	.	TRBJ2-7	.	CASSLGGGSSYEQYF	TGTGCCAGCAGCTTAGGAGGGGGAAGCTCCTACGAGCAGTACTTC
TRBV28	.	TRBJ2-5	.	CASSFPENREETQYF	TGTGCCAGCAGTTTTCCCGAAAACAGGGAAGAGACCCAGTACTTC
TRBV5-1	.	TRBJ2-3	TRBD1	CASGATGDTQYF	TGCGCCAGCGGGGCGACAGGGGATACGCAGTATTTT
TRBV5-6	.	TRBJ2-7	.	CASRTGLLSSYEQYF	TGTGCCAGCAGAACGGGACTCCTGAGCTCCTACGAGCAGTACTTC
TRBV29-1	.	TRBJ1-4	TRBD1	CSVEVRLRDRNEKLFF	TGCAGCGTTGAAGTCCGTCTCCGGGACAGAAATGAAAAACTGTTTTTT
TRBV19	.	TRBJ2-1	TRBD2	CASTPIGEGYNEQFF	TGTGCCAGTACCCCGATCGGGGAGGGCTACAATGAGCAGTTCTTC
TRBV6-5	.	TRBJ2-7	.	CASSYEGLRYEQYF	TGTGCCAGCAGTTACGAGGGTTTAAGGTACGAGCAGTACTTC
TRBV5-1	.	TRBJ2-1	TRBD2	CASSPVLAGSLNEQFF	TGCGCCAGCAGCCCGGTACTAGCGGGGTCTCTCAATGAGCAGTTCTTC
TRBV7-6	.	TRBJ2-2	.	CASSSIGSANTGELFF	TGTGCCAGCAGTTCCATCGGGAGCGCGAACACCGGGGAGCTGTTTTTT
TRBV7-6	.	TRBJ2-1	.	CASSSRGGEQFF	TGTGCCAGCAGCTCCCGAGGGGGTGAGCAGTTCTTC
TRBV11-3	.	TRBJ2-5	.	CASSQTAETQYF	TGTGCCAGCAGCCAGACTGCGGAGACCCAGTACTTC
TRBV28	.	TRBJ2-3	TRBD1	CASTPQGGTGWTDTQYF	TGTGCCAGCACCCCCCAGGGCGGGACAGGATGGACAGATACGCAGTATTTT
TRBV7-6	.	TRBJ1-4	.	CASSLGTATNEKLFF	TGTGCCAGCAGCTTAGGTACTGCAACTAATGAAAAACTGTTTTTT
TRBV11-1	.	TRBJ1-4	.	CASSLGRTNEKLFF	TGTGCCAGCAGCTTGGGCAGAACTAATGAAAAACTGTTTTTT
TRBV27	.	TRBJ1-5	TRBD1	CASLPWDRGEFNQPQHF	TGTGCCAGCTTACCCTGGGACAGGGGGGAGTTCAATCAGCCCCAGCATTTT
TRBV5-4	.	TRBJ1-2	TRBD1	CASSLGQGGHGYTF	TGTGCCAGCAGCTTGGGACAGGGTGGTCATGGCTACACCTTC
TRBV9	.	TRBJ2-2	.	CASSVPPQGELFF	TGTGCCAGCAGCGTACCTCCTCAGGGGGAGCTGTTTTTT
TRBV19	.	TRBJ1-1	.	CASSRGAREEAFF	TGTGCCAGTAGCCGGGGGGCTCGGGAAGAAGCTTTCTTT
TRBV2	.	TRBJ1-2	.	CASSEQNGITNYGYTF	TGTGCCAGCAGTGAACAAAACGGGATTACTAACTATGGCTACACCTTC
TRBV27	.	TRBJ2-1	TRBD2	CASSLDRDYLYNEQFF	TGTGCCAGCAGTTTAGATCGGGACTACCTCTACAATGAGCAGTTCTTC
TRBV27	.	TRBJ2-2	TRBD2	CASSPAGGRSGGELFF	TGTGCCAGCAGCCCAGCGGGAGGGCGGTCTGGCGGGGAGCTGTTTTTT
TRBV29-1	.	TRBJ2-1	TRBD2	CSVELAVKNEQFF	TGCAGCGTTGAGCTAGCGGTAAAGAATGAGCAGTTCTTC
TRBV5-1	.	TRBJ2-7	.	CASSPGSYEQYF	TGCGCCAGCAGCCCCGGCTCCTACGAGCAGTACTTC
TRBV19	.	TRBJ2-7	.	CASTRSGSSSYEQYF	TGTGCCAGTACCAGGAGCGGGTCTTCCTCCTACGAGCAGTACTTC
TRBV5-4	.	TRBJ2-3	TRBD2	CASSGGGQKVDTQYF	TGTGCCAGCAGCGGCGGGGGTCAAAAGGTTGATACGCAGTATTTT
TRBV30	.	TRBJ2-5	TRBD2	CAWSVVAGGRETQYF	TGTGCCTGGAGTGTAGTGGCGGGGGGGCGTGAGACCCAGTACTTC
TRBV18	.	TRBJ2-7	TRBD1	CASSRTGPEQYF	TGTGCCAGCTCACGGACAGGGCCCGAGCAGTACTTC
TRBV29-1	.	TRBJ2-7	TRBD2	CSVVAGPYSYEQYF	TGCAGCGTTGTAGCGGGACCTTACTCCTACGAGCAGTACTTC
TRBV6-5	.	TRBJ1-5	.	CASRRQPNQPQHF	TGTGCCAGCAGGCGACAGCCTAATCAGCCCCAGCATTTT